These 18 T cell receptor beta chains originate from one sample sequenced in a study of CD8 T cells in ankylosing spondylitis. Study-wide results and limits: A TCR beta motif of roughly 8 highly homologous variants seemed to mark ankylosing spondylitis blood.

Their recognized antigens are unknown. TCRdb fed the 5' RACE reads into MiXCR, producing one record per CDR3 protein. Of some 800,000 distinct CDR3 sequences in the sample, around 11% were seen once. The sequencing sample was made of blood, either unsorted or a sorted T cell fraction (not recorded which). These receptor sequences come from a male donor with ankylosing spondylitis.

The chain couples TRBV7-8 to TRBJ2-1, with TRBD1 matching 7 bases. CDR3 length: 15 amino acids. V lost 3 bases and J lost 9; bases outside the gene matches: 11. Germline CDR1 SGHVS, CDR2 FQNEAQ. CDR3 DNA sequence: TGTGCCAGCAGCTTTGGGGCAGGGACAGCCTCTGAGCAGTTCTTC. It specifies CASSFGAGTASEQFF. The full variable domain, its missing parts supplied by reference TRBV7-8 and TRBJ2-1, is GAGVSQSPRYKVAKRGQDVALRCDPISGHVSLFWYQQALGQGPEFLTYFQNEAQLDKSGLPSDRFFAERPEGSVSTLKIQRTQQEDSAVYLCASSFGAGTASEQFFGPGTRLTVL.

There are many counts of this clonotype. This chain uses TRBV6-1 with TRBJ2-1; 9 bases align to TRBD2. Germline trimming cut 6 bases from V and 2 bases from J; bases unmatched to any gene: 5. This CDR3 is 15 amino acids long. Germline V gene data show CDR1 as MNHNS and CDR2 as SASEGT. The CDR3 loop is CASSRLAGTYNEQFF. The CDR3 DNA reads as TGTGCCAGCAGCCGTCTAGCGGGAACCTACAATGAGCAGTTCTTC.

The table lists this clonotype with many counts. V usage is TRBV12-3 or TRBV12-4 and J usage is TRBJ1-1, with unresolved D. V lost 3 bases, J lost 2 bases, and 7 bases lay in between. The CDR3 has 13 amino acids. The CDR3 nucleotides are TGTGCCAGCAGTTTTAAGTCTAACACTGAAGCTTTCTTT. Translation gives CASSFKSNTEAFF.

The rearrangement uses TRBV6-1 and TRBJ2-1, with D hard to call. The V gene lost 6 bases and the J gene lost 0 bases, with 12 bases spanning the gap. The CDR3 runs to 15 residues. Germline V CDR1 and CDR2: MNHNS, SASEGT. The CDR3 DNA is TGTGCCAGCAGACCCCGGGCCAACTCCTACAATGAGCAGTTCTTC. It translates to CASRPRANSYNEQFF.

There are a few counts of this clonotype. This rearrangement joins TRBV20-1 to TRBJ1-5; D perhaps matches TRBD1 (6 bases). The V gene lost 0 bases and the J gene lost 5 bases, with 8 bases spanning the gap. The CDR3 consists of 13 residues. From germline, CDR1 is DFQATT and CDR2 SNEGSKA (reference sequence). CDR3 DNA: TGCAGTGCTAGAGAGGACAGCTATCAGCCCCAGCATTTT. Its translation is CSAREDSYQPQHF.

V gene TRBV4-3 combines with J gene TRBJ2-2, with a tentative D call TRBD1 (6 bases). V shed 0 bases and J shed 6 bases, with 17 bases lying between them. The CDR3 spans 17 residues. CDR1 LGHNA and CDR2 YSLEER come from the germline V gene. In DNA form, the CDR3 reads TGCGCCAGCAGCCAAGAGCCAAGTGGGACACTCGCCGGGGAGCTGTTTTTT. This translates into CASSQEPSGTLAGELFF.

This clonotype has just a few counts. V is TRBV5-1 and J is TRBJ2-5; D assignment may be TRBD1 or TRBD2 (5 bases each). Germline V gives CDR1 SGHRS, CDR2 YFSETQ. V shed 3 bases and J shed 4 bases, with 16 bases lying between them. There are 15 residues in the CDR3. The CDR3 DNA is TGCGCCAGCAGCTCACGAAGGGACGGCGGAGAGACCCAGTACTTC. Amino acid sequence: CASSSRRDGGETQYF.

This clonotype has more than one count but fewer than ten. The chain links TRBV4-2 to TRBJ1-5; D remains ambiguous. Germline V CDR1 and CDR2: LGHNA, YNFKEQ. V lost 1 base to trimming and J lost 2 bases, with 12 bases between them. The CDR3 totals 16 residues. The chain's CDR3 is CASSQGVQVGNQPQHF. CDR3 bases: TGTGCCAGCAGCCAAGGGGTCCAAGTAGGCAATCAGCCCCAGCATTTT.

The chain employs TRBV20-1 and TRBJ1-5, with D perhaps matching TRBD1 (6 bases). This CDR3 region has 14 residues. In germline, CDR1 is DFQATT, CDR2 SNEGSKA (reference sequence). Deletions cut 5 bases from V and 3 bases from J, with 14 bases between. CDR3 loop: CSAPHGQFNQPQHF. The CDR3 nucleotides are TGCAGTGCTCCGCATGGACAGTTCAATCAGCCCCAGCATTTT.

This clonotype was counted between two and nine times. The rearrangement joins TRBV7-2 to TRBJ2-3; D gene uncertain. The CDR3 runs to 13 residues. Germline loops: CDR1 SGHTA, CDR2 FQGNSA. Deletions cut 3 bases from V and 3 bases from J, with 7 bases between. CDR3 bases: TGTGCCAGCAGCTTCCTCGTTACAGATACGCAGTATTTT. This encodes CASSFLVTDTQYF.

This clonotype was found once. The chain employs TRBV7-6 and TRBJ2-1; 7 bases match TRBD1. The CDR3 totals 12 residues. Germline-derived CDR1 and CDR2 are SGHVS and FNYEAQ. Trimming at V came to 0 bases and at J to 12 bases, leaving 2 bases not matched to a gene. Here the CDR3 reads CASSLAAGGQFF. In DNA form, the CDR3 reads TGTGCCAGCAGCTTAGCCGCAGGGGGGCAGTTCTTC.

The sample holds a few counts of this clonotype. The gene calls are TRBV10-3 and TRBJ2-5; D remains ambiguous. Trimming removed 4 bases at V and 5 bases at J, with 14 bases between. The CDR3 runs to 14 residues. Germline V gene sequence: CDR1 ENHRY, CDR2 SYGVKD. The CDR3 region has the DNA TGTGCCATCAGTGTACGAGAAAGTGGTGAGACCCAGTACTTC. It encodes CAISVRESGETQYF.

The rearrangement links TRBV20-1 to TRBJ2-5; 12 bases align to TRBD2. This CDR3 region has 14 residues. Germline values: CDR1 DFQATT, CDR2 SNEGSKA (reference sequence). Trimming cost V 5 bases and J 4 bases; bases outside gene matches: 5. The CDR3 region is CSAYSSGGAETQYF. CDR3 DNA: TGCAGTGCTTATTCTAGCGGGGGGGCAGAGACCCAGTACTTC.

The CDR3 region is CASSQTPTSGRNEQFF. CDR3 nucleotides: TGCGCCAGCAGCCAGACCCCCACTAGCGGAAGGAATGAGCAGTTCTTC. The chain carries TRBV5-1 and TRBJ2-1, with 8 bases lining up with TRBD2. Trimming took 4 bases from V and 7 from J; bases not matched to a gene: 13. The CDR3 is made up of 16 amino acids. CDR1 SGHRS and CDR2 YFSETQ come from the germline V gene.

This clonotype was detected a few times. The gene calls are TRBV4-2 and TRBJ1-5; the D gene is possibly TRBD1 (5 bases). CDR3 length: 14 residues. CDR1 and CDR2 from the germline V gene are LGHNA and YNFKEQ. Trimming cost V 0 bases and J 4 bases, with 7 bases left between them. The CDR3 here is CASSQERGNQPQHF. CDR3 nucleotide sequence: TGTGCCAGCAGCCAAGAGCGGGGGAATCAGCCCCAGCATTTT.

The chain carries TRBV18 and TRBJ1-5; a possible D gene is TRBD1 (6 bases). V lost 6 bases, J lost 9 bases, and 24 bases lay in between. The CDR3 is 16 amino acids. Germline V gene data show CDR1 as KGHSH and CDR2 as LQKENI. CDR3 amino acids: CASSSTQGESVRPQHF. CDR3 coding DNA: TGTGCCAGCTCCTCGACACAGGGTGAGTCTGTGAGGCCCCAGCATTTT.

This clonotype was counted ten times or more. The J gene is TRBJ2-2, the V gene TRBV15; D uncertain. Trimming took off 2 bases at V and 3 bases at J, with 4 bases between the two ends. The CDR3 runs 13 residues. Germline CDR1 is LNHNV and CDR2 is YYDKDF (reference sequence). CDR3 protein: CATSRLYTGELFF. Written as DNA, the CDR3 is TGTGCCACCAGCAGACTTTACACCGGGGAGCTGTTTTTT.

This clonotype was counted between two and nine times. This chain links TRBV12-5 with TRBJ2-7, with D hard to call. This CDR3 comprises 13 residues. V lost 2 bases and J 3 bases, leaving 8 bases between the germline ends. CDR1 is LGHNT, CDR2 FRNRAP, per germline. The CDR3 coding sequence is TGTGCTAGTGGTTTGTTTCACCACTACGAGCAGTACTTC. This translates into CASGLFHHYEQYF.